These 9 T cell receptor beta chains were all obtained from the same sample, sequenced in a study of PD-L1 blockade in urothelial cancer. The time point: peripheral blood 6 weeks after treatment start. The data were produced by immunoSEQ multiplex PCR, yet TCRdb's version contains in-frame clones alone and is incomplete. The sample carries under 85,000 clones, about 91% recorded once. Material: PBMCs, obtained around atezolizumab (anti-PD-L1) treatment. Receptor source: a woman older than 75 with urothelial cancer.

V is TRBV28 and J is TRBJ1-4; D not certain. This CDR3 comprises 14 residues. Germline-derived CDR1 and CDR2 are MDHEN and SYDVKM. Trimming removed 2 bases from V and 5 bases from J, with 9 bases in between. The CDR3 sequence: CASSLVRLNEKLFF. DNA for the CDR3: TGTGCCAGCAGTTTAGTCAGACTAAATGAAAAACTGTTTTTT.

The chain is built from TRBV5-1 and TRBJ1-2; 7 bases fit TRBD1. The J segment lost 3 bases and the V segment lost 7 bases, leaving 12 bases of the junction unmatched. CDR1 and CDR2 (germline): SGHRS, YFSETQ. This CDR3 has 15 amino acids. CDR3 sequence (DNA): TGCGCCAGCCGAGAAGGGGGCGCCGACTACTATGGCTACACCTTC. Amino acid sequence: CASREGGADYYGYTF.

The V gene is TRBV4-1, the J gene TRBJ2-7; 7 positions agree with TRBD2. In germline, CDR1 is MGHRA, CDR2 YSYEKL. J lost 0 bases, V lost 4 bases, and 3 bases had no gene match. This CDR3 comprises 14 residues. The CDR3 bases are TGCGCCAGCAGCCTCACTAGCGCCTCCTACGAGCAGTACTTC. It translates to CASSLTSASYEQYF.

This sequence joins TRBV6-1 and TRBJ2-7; D possibly corresponds to TRBD1 (6 bases). The CDR3 spans 14 residues. V gave up 7 bases and J gave up 1 base, with 14 bases separating them. Germline-derived CDR1 and CDR2 are MNHNS and SASEGT. CDR3 coding DNA: TGTGCCAGCAATGTGGACAGAGGGTCCTACGAGCAGTACTTC. It codes for CASNVDRGSYEQYF.

The V call is TRBV20-1, the J call TRBJ2-3; no reliable D call. Germline V lookup: CDR1 DFQATT, CDR2 SNEGSKA (reference sequence). The CDR3 is made up of 11 amino acids. The V end lost 6 bases, the J end lost 2 bases, and 6 bases lay between the germline ends. The CDR3 DNA is TGCAGTGCGAGTCACACAGATACGCAGTATTTT. Its translation is CSASHTDTQYF.

The chain employs TRBV14 and TRBJ2-2; 9 bases are shared with TRBD2. The CDR3 spans 16 residues. Germline loops: CDR1 SGHDN, CDR2 FVKESK. V trimming: 2 bases; J trimming: 1 base; junction bases outside the gene matches: 2. This chain's CDR3 is CASSQFSGRNTGELFF. CDR3 coding DNA: TGTGCCAGCAGCCAATTTAGCGGGAGGAACACCGGGGAGCTGTTTTTT.

The rearrangement joins TRBV6-1 to TRBJ2-3, with a tentative D call TRBD2 (5 bases). With 6 bases removed from V and 0 bases from J, the gap between germline ends came to 13 bases. Germline V CDR1 and CDR2: MNHNS, SASEGT. The CDR3 runs 15 residues. The CDR3 reads CASRGLASSTDTQYF. The CDR3 DNA sequence: TGTGCCAGCAGAGGACTGGCCTCTAGCACAGATACGCAGTATTTT.

The chain recombines TRBV29-1 with TRBJ2-3, with 9 positions matching TRBD2. Germline CDR1 is SQVTM and CDR2 is ANQGSEA. This CDR3 region has 15 residues. Trimming cost V 3 bases and J 4 bases; bases outside gene matches: 8. CDR3 sequence reads: CSVEIAGAWADTQYF. Here the CDR3 DNA reads TGCAGCGTTGAGATAGCGGGAGCCTGGGCAGATACGCAGTATTTT.

The chain uses TRBV5-1 and TRBJ2-7; D gene ambiguous. The V and J ends lost 0 bases and 0 bases respectively, with 7 bases between them. CDR1 and CDR2 from the germline V gene are SGHRS and YFSETQ. The CDR3 loop spans 14 amino acids. CDR3 residues: CASSLVMSSYEQYF. The CDR3 DNA reads TGCGCCAGCAGCTTGGTTATGAGCTCCTACGAGCAGTACTTC.